This entry lists 5 T cell receptor beta chains sequenced from one sample in a study of blood T cell repertoires in COVID-19. Repertoires were generated with immunoSEQ multiplex PCR, while TCRdb's copy carries only in-frame clones and drops some. The sample lists 150,000 to 200,000 clones, more than 75% occurring once. Source material: PBMCs or T cells enriched from blood (not recorded which). These receptors originate from a woman aged 25 to 39 who had recovered from COVID-19.

V and J are TRBV27 and TRBJ2-1, with 12 bases aligning to TRBD1. This CDR3 has 14 residues. Germline V gives CDR1 MNHEY, CDR2 SMNVEV (reference sequence). The V gene end was trimmed by 4 bases and the J gene end by 9 bases; junction bases not matched to a gene: 4. CDR3 in DNA: TGTGCCAGCAGTTCGGGACAGGGGGCCAGTGAGCAGTTCTTC. It encodes CASSSGQGASEQFF.

This clone appeared once. This chain links TRBV29-1 with TRBJ1-2, with 7 nucleotides matching TRBD1. The length of the CDR3 is 14 residues. Trimming removed 8 bases from V and 4 bases from J; junction bases left unmatched: 13. The germline V gene encodes CDR1 SQVTM and CDR2 ANQGSEA. The CDR3 protein is CSRGAARGVYGYTF. The CDR3 nucleotides read TGCAGCCGGGGCGCGGCCAGGGGGGTCTATGGCTACACCTTC. Using reference TRBV29-1 and TRBJ1-2 for the parts outside the CDR3, the full variable domain is SAVISQKPSRDICQRGTSLTIQCQVDSQVTMMFWYRQQPGQSLTLIATANQGSEATYESGFVIDKFPISRPNLTFSTLTVSNMSPEDSSIYLCSRGAARGVYGYTFGSGTRLTVV.

This chain joins TRBV2 and TRBJ2-7; 7 nucleotides match TRBD1. The junction had 3 bases not matched to a gene; V was cut back by 5 bases and J by 2 bases. Germline CDR1 is SNHLY and CDR2 is FYNNEI. The CDR3 runs to 13 residues. In nucleotides, the CDR3 is TGTGCCAGCAGTACGGGACAGACCTACGAGCAGTACTTC. It is translated as CASSTGQTYEQYF.

This clone showed up just a few times. The genes are TRBV4-2 and TRBJ2-2; 10 bases align to TRBD2. Trimming cost V 0 bases and J 0 bases; bases outside gene matches: 4. CDR1 is LGHNA, CDR2 YNFKEQ, per germline. This CDR3 is built from 18 residues. CDR3 nucleotide sequence: TGTGCCAGCAGCCAAGAAATAGCGGGAGGCCCGAACACCGGGGAGCTGTTTTTT. It codes for CASSQEIAGGPNTGELFF.

The chain is built from TRBV2 and TRBJ2-1; 9 bases align to TRBD2. V shed 2 bases and J 3 bases; nucleotides not matched to a gene: 14. The germline gives CDR1 SNHLY, CDR2 FYNNEI. This CDR3 has 19 amino acids. The CDR3: CASSESLASGKVRYNEQFF. The CDR3, as DNA: TGTGCCAGCAGTGAAAGTCTGGCTAGCGGGAAAGTCCGCTACAATGAGCAGTTCTTC.